A selection of T cell receptor beta chains follows, all from one sample in a study of cytomegalovirus exposure and HLA in healthy donors. Some clones are missing from TCRdb's copy, which holds only in-frame ones; the method was immunoSEQ multiplex PCR. Among a few hundred thousand clones listed, approximately 68% were seen once. The sample was PBMCs. These receptor sequences come from a woman aged 30 to 39 in good health and CMV-seronegative. Both conserved end residues are part of each CDR3. Expanded clones get a size class; other rows say once, few or many, or leave the size out.

J gene: TRBJ2-3; V gene: TRBV5-1; clone size: -; CDR3 protein: CASSPLATDTQYF
J gene: TRBJ1-5; V gene: TRBV6-6; clone size: -; CDR3 protein: CASSYGRGERNQPQHF
J gene: TRBJ2-2; V gene: TRBV5-4; clone size: few; CDR3 protein: CASVGTGDTGELFF
J gene: TRBJ1-5; V gene: TRBV18; clone size: -; CDR3 protein: CASSPEFDQPQHF
J gene: TRBJ1-4; V gene: TRBV11-3; clone size: -; CDR3 protein: CASSLSEQGRNEKLFF
J gene: TRBJ1-3; V gene: TRBV18; clone size: -; CDR3 protein: CASSSLLTPGNTIYF
J gene: TRBJ2-5; V gene: TRBV7-9; clone size: -; CDR3 protein: CASSFSETQYF
J gene: TRBJ1-1; V gene: TRBV25-1; clone size: -; CDR3 protein: CASSPRTGGPTEAFF
J gene: TRBJ2-5; V gene: TRBV19; clone size: -; CDR3 protein: CASSRDYQETQYF
J gene: TRBJ1-2; V gene: TRBV6-6; clone size: -; CDR3 protein: CASAPSLGAYGYTF
J gene: TRBJ1-4; V gene: TRBV6-5; clone size: once; CDR3 protein: CASSFTGGEANEKLFF
J gene: TRBJ2-3; V gene: TRBV6-5; clone size: -; CDR3 protein: CASRYGLSGTDTQYF
J gene: TRBJ2-7; V gene: TRBV5-1; clone size: -; CDR3 protein: CASVLQEHEQYF
J gene: TRBJ2-3; V gene: TRBV14; clone size: -; CDR3 protein: CASSPRATDTQYF
J gene: TRBJ1-2; V gene: TRBV6-5; clone size: once; CDR3 protein: CASRDRVDGYTF
J gene: TRBJ2-5; V gene: TRBV4-1; clone size: few; CDR3 protein: CASSQGLAGGWETQYF